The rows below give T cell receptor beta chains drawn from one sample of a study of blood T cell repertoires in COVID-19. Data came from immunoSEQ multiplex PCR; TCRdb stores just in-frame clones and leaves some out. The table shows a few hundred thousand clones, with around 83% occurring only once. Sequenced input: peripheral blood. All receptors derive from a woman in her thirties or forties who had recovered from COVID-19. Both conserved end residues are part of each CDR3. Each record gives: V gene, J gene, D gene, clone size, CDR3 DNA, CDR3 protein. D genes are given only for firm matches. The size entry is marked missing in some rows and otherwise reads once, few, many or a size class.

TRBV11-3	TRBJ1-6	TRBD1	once	TGTGCCAGCCACGGGACAGATAATTCACCCCTCCACTTT	CASHGTDNSPLHF
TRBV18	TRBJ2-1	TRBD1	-	TGTGCCAGCTCACCAGGGACAGGGGACCACAATGAGCAGTTCTTC	CASSPGTGDHNEQFF
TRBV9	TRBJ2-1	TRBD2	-	TGTGCCAGCAGCGGCTTTAGCGGGGTGTACAATGAGCAGTTCTTC	CASSGFSGVYNEQFF
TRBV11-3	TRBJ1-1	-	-	TGTGCCAGCAGCTTAGGGGGAGTGGGCACTGAAGCTTTCTTT	CASSLGGVGTEAFF
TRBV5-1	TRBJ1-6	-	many	TGCGCCAGCAGCGCTATAACGGGCTCCTATAATTCACCCCTCCACTTT	CASSAITGSYNSPLHF
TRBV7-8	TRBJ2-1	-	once	TGTGCCAGCAGCTTAGGTCCCTCCAATGAGCAGTTCTTC	CASSLGPSNEQFF
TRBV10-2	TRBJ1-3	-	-	TGCGCCAGCAGTGGCTTAGACAGTGGAAACACCATATATTTT	CASSGLDSGNTIYF
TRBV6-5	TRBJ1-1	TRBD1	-	TGTGCCAGCAGAGAGACCCGACAGGGAAGCACTGAAGCTTTCTTT	CASRETRQGSTEAFF
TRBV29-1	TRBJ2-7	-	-	TGCAGCGTTTCCATGGGACAAGCGTACGAGCAGTACTTC	CSVSMGQAYEQYF
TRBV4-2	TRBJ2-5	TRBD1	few	TGTGCCAGCAGCCAAAACAGGGGCGGAGAGACCCAGTACTTC	CASSQNRGGETQYF
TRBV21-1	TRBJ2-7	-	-	TGTGCCAGCAGCAACGCAAGGACTAGCGGTTACTACGAGCAGTACTTC	CASSNARTSGYYEQYF
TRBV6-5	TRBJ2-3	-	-	TGTGCCACACTGGCAGATACGCAGTATTTT	CATLADTQYF
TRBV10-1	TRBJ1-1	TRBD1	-	TGCGCCAGCAGATCGTTGGTTGACAGGGAGAACACTGAAGCTTTCTTT	CASRSLVDRENTEAFF
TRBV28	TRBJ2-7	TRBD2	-	TGTGCCAGCGTCATCGGGGGGGGATCCTACGAGCAGTACTTC	CASVIGGGSYEQYF
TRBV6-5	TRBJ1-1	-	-	TGTGCCAGCAGTTACGAGCTTACGAACACTGAAGCTTTCTTT	CASSYELTNTEAFF
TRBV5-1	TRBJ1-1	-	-	TGCGCCAGCAGCCCGGGTATCGACGGGCAGGGAGCTTTCTTT	CASSPGIDGQGAFF
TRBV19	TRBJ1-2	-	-	TGTGCCACCGACACCGGACACAACTATGGCTACACCTTC	CATDTGHNYGYTF
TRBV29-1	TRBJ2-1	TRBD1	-	TGCAGCGTGGACAGGGGCAGCTCCTACAATGAGCAGTTCTTC	CSVDRGSSYNEQFF
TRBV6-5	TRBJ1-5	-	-	TGTGCCAGCAGTTCCACCCCCCTACAGCCCCAGCATTTT	CASSSTPLQPQHF
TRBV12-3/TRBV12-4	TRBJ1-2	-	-	TGTGCCAGCAGTTTACGTGTTAGCTATGGCTACACCTTC	CASSLRVSYGYTF
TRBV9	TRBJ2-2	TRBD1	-	TGTGCCAGCAGCGCCTTACAGGGGGCGACCGGGGAGCTGTTTTTT	CASSALQGATGELFF
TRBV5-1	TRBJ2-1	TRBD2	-	TGCGCCAGCAGCTTGGGTCTAGCGGGGAACAATGAGCAGTTCTTC	CASSLGLAGNNEQFF
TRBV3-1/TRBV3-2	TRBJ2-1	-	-	TGTGCCAGCAGCCAAGTGGGCGGGGTGGGGCAGTTCTTC	CASSQVGGVGQFF
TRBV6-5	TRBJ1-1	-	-	TGTGCCAGCAGTTACGGGCCGGGAGACACTGAAGCTTTCTTT	CASSYGPGDTEAFF
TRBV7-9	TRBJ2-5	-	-	TGTGCCAGCAGCTCCAAGGCAGGTCAGGAAGAGACCCAGTACTTC	CASSSKAGQEETQYF
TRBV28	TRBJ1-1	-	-	TGTGCCAGCAGATTACCACGGGGCACTGAAGCTTTCTTT	CASRLPRGTEAFF
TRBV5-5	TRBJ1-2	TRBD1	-	TGTGCCAGCAGCATGGGACAGGGTAACTATGGCTACACCTTC	CASSMGQGNYGYTF
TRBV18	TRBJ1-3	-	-	TGTGCCAGCTCACCACCACTTGGAAACACCATATATTTT	CASSPPLGNTIYF
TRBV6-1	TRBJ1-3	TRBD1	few	TGTGCCAGCAGTGAACCGACAGGGCTAGGAAACACCATATATTTT	CASSEPTGLGNTIYF
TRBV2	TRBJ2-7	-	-	TGTGCCAGCAGCTCCGGGATCTCCTACGAGCAGTACTTC	CASSSGISYEQYF
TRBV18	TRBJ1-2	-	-	TGTGCCAGCTCACCTACGGACAGCCCTAACTATGGCTACACCTTC	CASSPTDSPNYGYTF
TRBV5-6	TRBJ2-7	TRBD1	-	TGTGCCAGCAGTTTCGGGACAGCCTACGAGCAGTACTTC	CASSFGTAYEQYF
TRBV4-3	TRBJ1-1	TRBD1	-	TGCGCCAGCAGCCAAGACCTCTTACGACAGGGGGGGAACACTGAAGCTTTCTTT	CASSQDLLRQGGNTEAFF
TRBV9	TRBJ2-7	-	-	TGTGCCAGCAACCCAGGGGTCGGTGAAGGCGAGCAGTACTTC	CASNPGVGEGEQYF
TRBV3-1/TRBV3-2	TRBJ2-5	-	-	TGTGCCAGCAGCCAAGGCCAGCTCGGGGAGACCCAGTACTTC	CASSQGQLGETQYF
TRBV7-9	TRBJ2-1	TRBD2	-	TGTGCCAGCAGCCTGCTTTGGCGGGGGGACAATGAGCAGTTCTTC	CASSLLWRGDNEQFF
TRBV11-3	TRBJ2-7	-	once	TGTGCCAGCAGCTCAGGACAAATCTACGAGCAGTACTTC	CASSSGQIYEQYF
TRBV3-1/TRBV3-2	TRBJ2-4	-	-	TGTGCCAGCAGTCGAGACAGGGAGGAAGTCATTCAGTACTTC	CASSRDREEVIQYF
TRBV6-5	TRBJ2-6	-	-	TGTGCCACCTCGATACTCTCTGGGGCCAACGTCCTGACTTTC	CATSILSGANVLTF
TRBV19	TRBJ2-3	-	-	TGTGCCAGTAAGGGGGGGGGCTACACAGATACGCAGTATTTT	CASKGGGYTDTQYF
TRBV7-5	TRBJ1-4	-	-	TGTGCCAGAAGCTTAGTTTTGTCAGGGGCCTATCTCACAACTAATGAAAAACTGTTTTTT	CARSLVLSGAYLTTNEKLFF
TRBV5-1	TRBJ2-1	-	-	TGCGCCAGCAGCTTGGCCAGAGGGAGTAATGAGCAGTTCTTC	CASSLARGSNEQFF
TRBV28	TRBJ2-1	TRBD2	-	TGTGCCAGCAACAAACTAGCGTTGCCCTACAATGAGCAGTTCTTC	CASNKLALPYNEQFF